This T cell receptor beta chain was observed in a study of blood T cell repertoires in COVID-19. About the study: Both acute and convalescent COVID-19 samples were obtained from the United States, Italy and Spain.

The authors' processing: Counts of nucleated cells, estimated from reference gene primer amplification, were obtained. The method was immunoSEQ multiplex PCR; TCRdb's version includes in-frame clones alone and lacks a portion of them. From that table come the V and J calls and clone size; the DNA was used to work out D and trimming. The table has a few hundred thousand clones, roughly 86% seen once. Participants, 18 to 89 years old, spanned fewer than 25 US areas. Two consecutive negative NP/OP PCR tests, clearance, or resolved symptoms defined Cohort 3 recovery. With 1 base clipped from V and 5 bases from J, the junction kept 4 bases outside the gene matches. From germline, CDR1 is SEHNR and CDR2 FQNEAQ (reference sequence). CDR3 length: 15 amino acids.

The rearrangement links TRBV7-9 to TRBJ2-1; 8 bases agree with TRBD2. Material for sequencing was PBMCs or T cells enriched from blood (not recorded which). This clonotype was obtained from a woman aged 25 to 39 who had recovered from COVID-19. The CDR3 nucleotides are TGTGCCAGCAGCTTAGGGGCGGGAGGACACAATGAGCAGTTCTTC. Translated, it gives CASSLGAGGHNEQFF.